The source of this T cell receptor (beta chain) is a study of cytomegalovirus exposure and HLA in healthy donors. Overall study findings and caveats: The authors listed 164 TCR beta chains as cytomegalovirus-associated.

V shed 5 bases and J 5 bases; nucleotides not matched to a gene: 4. The CDR3 is 15 residues long. The V gene's germline CDR1 is SEHNR and CDR2 FQNEAQ (reference sequence). It was with 60 Vbeta and 13 Jbeta primers that the PCR ran. Assay: immunoSEQ multiplex PCR; the TCRdb copy retains only in-frame clones and omits some. This listing includes around 160,000 clones. Note on this clone: Its cognate antigen is unknown.

V gene TRBV7-9 combines with J gene TRBJ2-3, with 13 bases matching TRBD2. Sequencing was done on a sample of PBMCs. This receptor was obtained from a woman aged 50 to 60 in good health and CMV-seronegative. CDR3 sequence reads: CASSRTSGGKDTQYF. The CDR3 nucleotides are TGTGCCAGCAGCCGGACTAGCGGGGGTAAAGATACGCAGTATTTT.